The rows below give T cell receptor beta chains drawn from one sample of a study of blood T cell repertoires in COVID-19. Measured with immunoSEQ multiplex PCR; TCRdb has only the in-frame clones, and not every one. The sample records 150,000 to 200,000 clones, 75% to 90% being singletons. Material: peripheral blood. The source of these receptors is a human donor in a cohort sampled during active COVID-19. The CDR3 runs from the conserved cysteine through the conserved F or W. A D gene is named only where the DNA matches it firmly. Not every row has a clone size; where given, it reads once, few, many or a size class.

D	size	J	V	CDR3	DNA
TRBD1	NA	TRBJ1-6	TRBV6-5	CASSYPTGQGNSPLHF	TGTGCCAGCAGTTATCCTACCGGACAGGGGAATTCACCCCTCCACTTT
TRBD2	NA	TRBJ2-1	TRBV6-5	CASSIAGTSRYEQFF	TGTGCCAGCAGTATTGCCGGGACTAGTAGGTATGAGCAGTTCTTC
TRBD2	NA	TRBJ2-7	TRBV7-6	CASSLGSGLSSRGFSYEQYF	TGTGCCAGCAGCTTAGGATCGGGGCTCTCTTCGCGGGGGTTCTCCTACGAGCAGTACTTC
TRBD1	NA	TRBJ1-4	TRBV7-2	CASSLVWQAGGNEKLFF	TGTGCCAGCAGCTTAGTGTGGCAGGCAGGGGGAAATGAAAAACTGTTTTTT
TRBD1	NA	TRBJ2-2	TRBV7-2	CASSTGQRDTGELFF	TGTGCCAGCAGCACGGGACAGCGTGACACCGGGGAGCTGTTTTTT
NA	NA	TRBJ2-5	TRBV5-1	CASSPTRDTHQETQYF	TGCGCCAGCAGCCCAACCCGGGACACCCACCAAGAGACCCAGTACTTC
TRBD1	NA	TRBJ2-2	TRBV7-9	CASSSAGTGGLRELFF	TGTGCCAGCAGCTCGGCGGGGACAGGGGGACTACGGGAGCTGTTTTTT
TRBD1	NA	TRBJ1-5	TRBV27	CASSSSQGASNQPQHF	TGTGCCAGCAGCTCCTCTCAGGGGGCGAGCAATCAGCCCCAGCATTTT
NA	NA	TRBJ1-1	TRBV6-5	CASRPSGTNTEAFF	TGTGCCAGCAGACCTAGCGGGACGAACACTGAAGCTTTCTTT
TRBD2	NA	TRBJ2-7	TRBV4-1	CASREGTSGFGEQYF	TGCGCCAGCCGGGAAGGGACTAGCGGGTTCGGCGAGCAGTACTTC
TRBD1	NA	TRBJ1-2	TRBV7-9	CASSITGQGEYTF	TGTGCCAGCAGCATTACGGGACAGGGAGAGTACACCTTC
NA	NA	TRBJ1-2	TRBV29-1	CSVTVNNYGYTF	TGCAGCGTTACGGTAAACAACTATGGCTACACCTTC
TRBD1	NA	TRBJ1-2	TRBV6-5	CASRSGQGVGYTF	TGTGCCAGCAGGTCGGGACAGGGAGTTGGCTACACCTTC
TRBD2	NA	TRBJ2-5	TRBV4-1	CASSQVFETRSREEYF	TGCGCCAGCAGCCAAGTTTTCGAGACACGGTCGCGGGAGGAGTACTTC
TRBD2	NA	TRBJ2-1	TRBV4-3	CASSQRPSSGTNNEQFF	TGCGCCAGCAGCCAAAGGCCGTCTAGCGGGACGAACAATGAGCAGTTCTTC
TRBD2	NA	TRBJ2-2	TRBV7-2	CASSLGRGLAGLGELFF	TGTGCCAGCAGCTTAGGTCGGGGACTAGCGGGCCTCGGGGAGCTGTTTTTT
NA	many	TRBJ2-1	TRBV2	CASSEELYNEQFF	TGTGCCAGCAGTGAAGAACTTTACAATGAGCAGTTCTTC
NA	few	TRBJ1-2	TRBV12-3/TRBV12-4	CASGKGHYYGYTF	TGTGCCAGCGGCAAGGGACACTACTATGGCTACACCTTC
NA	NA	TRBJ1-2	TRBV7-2	CASSLSIREAYGYTF	TGTGCCAGCAGCCTTAGCATAAGGGAGGCCTATGGCTACACCTTC
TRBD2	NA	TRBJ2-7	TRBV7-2	CASSWTSGGAPYEQYF	TGTGCCAGCAGCTGGACTAGCGGGGGGGCTCCCTACGAGCAGTACTTC
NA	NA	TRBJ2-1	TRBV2	CASDQAVDEQFF	TGTGCCAGCGATCAAGCGGTGGATGAGCAGTTCTTC
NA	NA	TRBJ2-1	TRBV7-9	CASTSFSGNEQFF	TGTGCCAGCACGAGCTTTTCGGGGAATGAGCAGTTCTTC